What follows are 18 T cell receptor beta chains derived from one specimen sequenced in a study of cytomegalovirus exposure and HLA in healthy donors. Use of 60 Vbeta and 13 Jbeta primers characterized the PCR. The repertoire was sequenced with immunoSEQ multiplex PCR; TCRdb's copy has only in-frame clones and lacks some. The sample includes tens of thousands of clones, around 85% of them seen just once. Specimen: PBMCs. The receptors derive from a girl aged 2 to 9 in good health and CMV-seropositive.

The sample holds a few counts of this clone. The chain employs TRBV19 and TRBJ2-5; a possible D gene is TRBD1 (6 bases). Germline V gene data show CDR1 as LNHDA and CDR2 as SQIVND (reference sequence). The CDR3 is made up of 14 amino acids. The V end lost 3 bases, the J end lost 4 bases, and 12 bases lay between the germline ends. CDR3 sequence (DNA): TGTGCCAGTAGTATTCCAAGAGGGGGAGAGACCCAGTACTTC. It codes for CASSIPRGGETQYF.

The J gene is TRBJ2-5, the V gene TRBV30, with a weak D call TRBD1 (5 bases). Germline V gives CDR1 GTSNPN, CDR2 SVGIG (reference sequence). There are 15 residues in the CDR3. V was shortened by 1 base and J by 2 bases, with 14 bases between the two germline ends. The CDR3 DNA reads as TGTGCCTGGAGTGGGGAAGCTGGGGCGCAAGAGACCCAGTACTTC. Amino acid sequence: CAWSGEAGAQETQYF.

The CDR3 loop reads CASHDRGRTDTQYF. The CDR3 DNA sequence: TGTGCCAGCCACGACAGGGGGCGCACAGATACGCAGTATTTT. The chain employs TRBV5-4 and TRBJ2-3; 10 bases map to TRBD1. Losses at the gene ends were 7 bases for V and 1 base for J; bases not matched to a gene: 3. The germline V gene has CDR1 SGHNT and CDR2 YYREEE (reference sequence). CDR3 length equals 14 residues.

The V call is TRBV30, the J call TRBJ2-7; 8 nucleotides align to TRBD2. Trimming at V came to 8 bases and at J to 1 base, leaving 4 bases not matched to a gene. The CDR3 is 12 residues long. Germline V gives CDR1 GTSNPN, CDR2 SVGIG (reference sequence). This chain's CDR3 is CATTSGSYEQYF. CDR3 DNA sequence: TGTGCCACCACTAGCGGATCCTACGAGCAGTACTTC.

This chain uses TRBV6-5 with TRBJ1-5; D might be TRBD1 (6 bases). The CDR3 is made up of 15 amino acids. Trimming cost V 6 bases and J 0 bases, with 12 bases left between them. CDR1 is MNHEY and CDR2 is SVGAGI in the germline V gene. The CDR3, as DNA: TGTGCCAGCAGACTGGAACAGGGTAGCAATCAGCCCCAGCATTTT. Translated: CASRLEQGSNQPQHF.

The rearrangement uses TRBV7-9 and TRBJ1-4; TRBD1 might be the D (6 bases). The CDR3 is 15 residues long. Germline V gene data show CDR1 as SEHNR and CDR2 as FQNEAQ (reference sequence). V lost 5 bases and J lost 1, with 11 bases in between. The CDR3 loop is CASSPPQGTNEKLFF. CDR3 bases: TGTGCCAGCAGCCCACCACAGGGAACTAATGAAAAACTGTTTTTT.

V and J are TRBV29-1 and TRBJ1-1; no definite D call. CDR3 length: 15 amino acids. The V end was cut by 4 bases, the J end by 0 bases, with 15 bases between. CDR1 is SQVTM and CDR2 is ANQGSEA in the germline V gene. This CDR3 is CSVVGGSYMNTEAFF. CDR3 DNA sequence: TGCAGCGTTGTAGGTGGGAGTTACATGAACACTGAAGCTTTCTTT.

Written as DNA, the CDR3 is TGTGCCAGCAGTTTATCGCGGTACGAGCAGTACTTC. Encoded protein: CASSLSRYEQYF. The V and J genes are TRBV28 and TRBJ2-7; no definite D call. The CDR3 spans 12 residues. Germline CDR1 MDHEN, CDR2 SYDVKM. Between the trimmed V and J ends, which lost 1 base and 4 bases, there was a span of 5 bases. Full variable domain (missing parts from reference TRBV28 and TRBJ2-7): DVKVTQSSRYLVKRTGEKVFLECVQDMDHENMFWYRQDPGLGLRLIYFSYDVKMKEKGDIPEGYSVSREKKERFSLILESASTNQTSMYLCASSLSRYEQYFGPGTRLTVT.

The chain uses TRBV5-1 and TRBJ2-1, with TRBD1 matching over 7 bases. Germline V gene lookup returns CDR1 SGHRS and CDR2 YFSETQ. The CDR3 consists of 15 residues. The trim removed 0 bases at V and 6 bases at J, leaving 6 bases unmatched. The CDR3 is CASSLAGTAGNEQFF. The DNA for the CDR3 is TGCGCCAGCAGCTTGGCCGGGACAGCTGGCAATGAGCAGTTCTTC.

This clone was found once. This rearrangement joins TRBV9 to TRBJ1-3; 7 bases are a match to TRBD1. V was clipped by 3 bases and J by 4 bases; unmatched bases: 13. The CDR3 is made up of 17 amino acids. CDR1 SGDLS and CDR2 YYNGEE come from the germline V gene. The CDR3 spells CASSGRDSRRGGNTIYF. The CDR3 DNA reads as TGTGCCAGCAGCGGGCGGGACAGCCGCCGAGGCGGAAACACCATATATTTT.

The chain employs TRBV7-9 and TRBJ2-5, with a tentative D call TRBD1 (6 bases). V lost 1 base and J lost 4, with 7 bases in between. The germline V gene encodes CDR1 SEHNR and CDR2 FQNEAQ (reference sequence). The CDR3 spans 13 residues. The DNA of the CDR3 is TGTGCCAGCAGCTTAGGACAGGTAGAGACCCAGTACTTC. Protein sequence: CASSLGQVETQYF.

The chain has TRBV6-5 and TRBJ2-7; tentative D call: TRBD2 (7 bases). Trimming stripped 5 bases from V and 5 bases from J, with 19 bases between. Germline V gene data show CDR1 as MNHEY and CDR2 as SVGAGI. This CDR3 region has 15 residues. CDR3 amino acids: CASSPGGMISDEQYF. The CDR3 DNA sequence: TGTGCCAGCAGTCCGGGGGGCATGATTTCCGACGAGCAGTACTTC.

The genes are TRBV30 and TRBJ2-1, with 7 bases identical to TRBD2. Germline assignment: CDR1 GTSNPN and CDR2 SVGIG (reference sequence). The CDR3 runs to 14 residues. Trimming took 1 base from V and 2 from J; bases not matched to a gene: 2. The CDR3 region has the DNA TGTGCCTGGAGTGATCTAGCGGCCTACAATGAGCAGTTCTTC. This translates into CAWSDLAAYNEQFF.

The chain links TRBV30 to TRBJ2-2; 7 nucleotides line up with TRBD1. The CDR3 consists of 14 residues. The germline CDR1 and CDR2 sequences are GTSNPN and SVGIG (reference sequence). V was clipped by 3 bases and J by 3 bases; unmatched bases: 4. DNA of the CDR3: TGTGCCTGGAGGCATGGGACAGACACCGGGGAGCTGTTTTTT. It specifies CAWRHGTDTGELFF.

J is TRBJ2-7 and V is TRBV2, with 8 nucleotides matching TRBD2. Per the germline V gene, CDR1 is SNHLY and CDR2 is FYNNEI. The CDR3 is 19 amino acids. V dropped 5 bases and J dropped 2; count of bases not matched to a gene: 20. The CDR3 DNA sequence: TGTGCCAGCAGTACGCCGGGACTAGATGGCCGGTTCGATACCTACGAGCAGTACTTC. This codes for CASSTPGLDGRFDTYEQYF. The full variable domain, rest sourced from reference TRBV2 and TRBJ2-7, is EPEVTQTPSHQVTQMGQEVILRCVPISNHLYFYWYRQILGQKVEFLVSFYNNEISEKSEIFDDQFSVERPDGSNFTLKIRSTKLEDSAMYFCASSTPGLDGRFDTYEQYFGPGTRLTVT.

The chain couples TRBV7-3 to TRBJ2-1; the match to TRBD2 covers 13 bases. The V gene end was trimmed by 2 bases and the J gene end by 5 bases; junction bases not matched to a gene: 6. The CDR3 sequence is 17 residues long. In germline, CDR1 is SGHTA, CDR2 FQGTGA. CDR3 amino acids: CASSLVRTSGGDNEQFF. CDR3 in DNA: TGTGCCAGCAGCTTAGTCCGGACTAGCGGGGGAGACAATGAGCAGTTCTTC.

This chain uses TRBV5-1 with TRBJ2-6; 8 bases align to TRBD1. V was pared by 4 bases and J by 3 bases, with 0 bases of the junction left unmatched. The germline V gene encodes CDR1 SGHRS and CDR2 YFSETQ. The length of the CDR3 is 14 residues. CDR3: CASSTGGGANVLTF. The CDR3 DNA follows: TGCGCCAGCAGCACAGGGGGTGGGGCCAACGTCCTGACTTTC.

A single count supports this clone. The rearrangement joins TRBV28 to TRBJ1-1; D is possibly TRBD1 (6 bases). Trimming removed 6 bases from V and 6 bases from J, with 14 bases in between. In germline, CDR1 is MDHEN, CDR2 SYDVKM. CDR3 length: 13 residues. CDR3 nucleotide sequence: TGTGCCAGCAGAAATACAGGGATCCCTGAAGCTTTCTTT. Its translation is CASRNTGIPEAFF.